Listed below are T cell receptor beta chains from one sample, sequenced in a study of blood T cells in healthy people across ages. TCRdb independently ran MiXCR on the 5' RACE reads; one entry per CDR3 protein. The table lists about 1,500,000 distinct CDR3 sequences, 40% to 50% of them singletons, with approximately 7.9% in the top ten. The sample comprised blood. Receptors were obtained from a woman aged 18-29 years in good health. Each CDR3 is given with its conserved first and last residue. Fields, in order: D gene, V gene, clone size, J gene, CDR3 protein, CDR3 DNA. The D gene is left open where the match is weak. Where a row states a size, it is once, few, many or the class of an expanded clone; other rows omit it.

>TRBD1|TRBV15|.|TRBJ1-5
CATSRDYPGGAGQPQHF
TGTGCCACCAGCAGAGATTACCCAGGGGGCGCGGGACAGCCCCAGCATTTT
>.|TRBV5-1|once|TRBJ2-2
CANSFLVGANTGELFF
TGCGCCAACAGCTTCTTAGTGGGGGCGAACACCGGGGAGCTGTTTTTT
>TRBD2|TRBV27|.|TRBJ2-5
CASSRNSGGSQETQYF
TGTGCCAGCAGTCGCAATAGCGGGGGGAGCCAAGAGACCCAGTACTTC
>TRBD2|TRBV20-1|.|TRBJ2-3
CSAPGGSWADTQYF
TGCAGTGCCCCGGGAGGGTCGTGGGCAGATACGCAGTATTTT
>TRBD1|TRBV6-5|few|TRBJ1-5
CASSSGTGHNQPQHF
TGTGCCAGCAGTTCCGGGACAGGGCACAATCAGCCCCAGCATTTT
>.|TRBV5-5|few|TRBJ2-7
CASSLASLEQYF
TGTGCCAGCAGCTTGGCCAGCCTCGAGCAGTACTTC
>TRBD2|TRBV7-2|few|TRBJ2-7
CASSLGLAVSSYEQYF
TGTGCCAGCAGCTTAGGACTAGCGGTTAGCTCCTACGAGCAGTACTTC
>.|TRBV21-1|.|TRBJ1-2
CASSILGSTNYGYTF
TGTGCCAGCAGCATACTCGGGTCGACTAACTATGGCTACACCTTC
>TRBD2|TRBV12-3/TRBV12-4|.|TRBJ2-7
CASSPEGLATYEQYF
TGTGCCAGCAGCCCGGAAGGACTAGCCACCTACGAGCAGTACTTC
>.|TRBV11-3|.|TRBJ2-5
CASSLGYTSQTQETQYF
TGTGCCAGCAGCTTGGGGTACACTAGCCAGACCCAAGAGACCCAGTACTTC
>.|TRBV11-2|.|TRBJ2-2
CASSLERRSGELFF
TGTGCCAGCAGCTTAGAGAGGCGGTCCGGGGAGCTGTTTTTT
>.|TRBV28|few|TRBJ2-5
CASSYFGGETQYF
TGTGCCAGCAGCTATTTTGGGGGGGAGACCCAGTACTTC
>TRBD2|TRBV4-1|.|TRBJ2-3
CASSQDQAGALNTQYF
TGCGCCAGCAGCCAAGATCAAGCGGGAGCCTTGAATACGCAGTATTTT
>.|TRBV24-1|.|TRBJ1-5
CATLTSGNQPQHF
TGTGCCACCCTCACAAGCGGCAATCAGCCCCAGCATTTT
>TRBD2|TRBV5-4|.|TRBJ2-3
CASSPLSGGTTDTQYF
TGTGCCAGCAGCCCCCTTTCGGGGGGGACCACAGATACGCAGTATTTT
>.|TRBV20-1|.|TRBJ1-3
CSANWVSGNTIYF
TGCAGTGCTAACTGGGTGTCTGGAAACACCATATATTTT
>TRBD1|TRBV4-1|.|TRBJ1-2
CASSPQGVGSYDGYTF
TGCGCCAGCAGCCCTCAGGGGGTCGGGTCCTATGATGGCTACACCTTC
>.|TRBV7-2|.|TRBJ2-1
CASSLDVSINEQFF
TGTGCCAGCAGCTTAGACGTTTCTATAAATGAGCAGTTCTTC
>TRBD2|TRBV20-1|many|TRBJ2-7
CSARDISGREYEQYF
TGCAGTGCTAGAGACATTAGCGGGAGGGAGTACGAGCAGTACTTC
>TRBD2|TRBV4-1|.|TRBJ2-1
CASSPGPATSGGRRNEQFF
TGCGCCAGCAGCCCGGGCCCTGCGACTAGCGGGGGAAGGAGGAATGAGCAGTTCTTC
>TRBD2|TRBV20-1|few|TRBJ2-4
CSALTSGGAIKNIQYF
TGCAGTGCTTTGACTAGCGGGGGGGCAATCAAAAACATTCAGTACTTC
>.|TRBV9|.|TRBJ1-2
CASSVGAGAYGYTF
TGTGCCAGCAGCGTAGGGGCAGGGGCTTATGGCTACACCTTC
>TRBD1|TRBV11-1|.|TRBJ2-1
CASSWGQGSLNEQFF
TGTGCCAGCAGCTGGGGACAGGGGTCTCTCAATGAGCAGTTCTTC
>.|TRBV7-2|.|TRBJ2-2
CASSPSIRGTTGELFF
TGTGCCAGCAGCCCTTCGATTAGGGGTACCACCGGGGAGCTGTTTTTT
>.|TRBV20-1|few|TRBJ2-1
CSATLEGAALNEQFF
TGCAGTGCGACCCTTGAGGGCGCGGCCTTGAATGAGCAGTTCTTC
>.|TRBV5-1|few|TRBJ2-7
CASSSGDSYNEQYF
TGCGCCAGCAGCTCGGGGGACTCCTACAATGAGCAGTACTTC
>.|TRBV9|.|TRBJ2-7
CASSGPGGYEQYF
TGTGCCAGCAGCGGACCAGGGGGGTACGAGCAGTACTTC
>.|TRBV28|many|TRBJ2-3
CASSSDRSTDTQYF
TGTGCCAGCAGTTCGGACAGAAGCACAGATACGCAGTATTTT
>TRBD2|TRBV27|few|TRBJ2-1
CASSLRGLAGLFTYNEQFF
TGTGCCAGCAGTTTAAGAGGACTAGCGGGATTGTTCACCTACAATGAGCAGTTCTTC
>.|TRBV20-1|.|TRBJ2-7
CSTERRGTPYEQYF
TGCAGTACAGAGAGGCGGGGCACCCCCTACGAGCAGTACTTC
>.|TRBV7-3|.|TRBJ2-3
CASSSGVETDTQYF
TGTGCCAGCAGCTCGGGGGTAGAGACAGATACGCAGTATTTT
>TRBD2|TRBV5-1|.|TRBJ2-1
CASSRFQRGSYNEQFF
TGCGCCAGCAGCCGCTTCCAGCGGGGTTCCTACAATGAGCAGTTCTTC
>TRBD2|TRBV4-1|few|TRBJ2-1
CASSQVVASGSSYNEQFF
TGCGCCAGCAGCCAAGTCGTGGCTAGCGGAAGCTCCTACAATGAGCAGTTCTTC
>.|TRBV7-9|.|TRBJ1-3
CASSLASGGSGNTIYF
TGTGCCAGCAGCTTAGCGAGCGGGGGCTCTGGAAACACCATATATTTT
>.|TRBV20-1|.|TRBJ2-5
CSAFRLGETQYF
TGCAGTGCTTTCCGACTAGGAGAGACCCAGTACTTC
>.|TRBV20-1|.|TRBJ1-2
CSAPPYYYGYTF
TGCAGTGCTCCGCCTTACTACTATGGCTACACCTTC
>.|TRBV27|.|TRBJ2-7
CASSVPPPTYEQYF
.
>TRBD1|TRBV20-1|.|TRBJ1-4
CSAAPGQTNEKLFF
TGCAGTGCAGCACCGGGACAGACTAATGAAAAACTGTTTTTT
>TRBD1|TRBV5-1|few|TRBJ2-7
CASSLGQGAQPPPHEQYF
TGCGCCAGCAGCTTGGGACAGGGGGCGCAGCCCCCTCCCCACGAGCAGTACTTC
>.|TRBV15|.|TRBJ2-1
CATSREGLLGAGAYNEQFF
TGTGCCACCAGCAGAGAGGGCCTCTTGGGGGCCGGCGCATACAATGAGCAGTTCTTC
>.|TRBV21-1|.|TRBJ1-4
CASSKAPRGEKLFF
TGTGCCAGCAGCAAGGCTCCGAGGGGTGAAAAACTGTTTTTT
>TRBD2|TRBV9|.|TRBJ2-4
CASSVLWASGTKSIQYF
TGTGCCAGCAGCGTACTCTGGGCTAGCGGGACTAAAAGCATTCAGTACTTC
>TRBD1|TRBV12-3/TRBV12-4|.|TRBJ1-2
CASSPGTGNNYGYTF
TGTGCCAGCAGTCCAGGGACAGGGAATAACTATGGCTACACCTTC
>TRBD2|TRBV7-3|.|TRBJ2-7
CASSRTGGSNNEQYF
TGTGCCAGCAGCCGAACGGGGGGATCGAACAATGAGCAGTACTTC
>.|TRBV7-6|few|TRBJ2-3
CASSLGDRGGFTDTQYF
TGTGCCAGCAGCTTAGGGGATCGGGGCGGATTCACAGATACGCAGTATTTT
>.|TRBV7-9|once|TRBJ2-7
CASSKGDSPSEQYF
TGTGCCAGCAGCAAAGGGGACTCCCCATCCGAGCAGTACTTC